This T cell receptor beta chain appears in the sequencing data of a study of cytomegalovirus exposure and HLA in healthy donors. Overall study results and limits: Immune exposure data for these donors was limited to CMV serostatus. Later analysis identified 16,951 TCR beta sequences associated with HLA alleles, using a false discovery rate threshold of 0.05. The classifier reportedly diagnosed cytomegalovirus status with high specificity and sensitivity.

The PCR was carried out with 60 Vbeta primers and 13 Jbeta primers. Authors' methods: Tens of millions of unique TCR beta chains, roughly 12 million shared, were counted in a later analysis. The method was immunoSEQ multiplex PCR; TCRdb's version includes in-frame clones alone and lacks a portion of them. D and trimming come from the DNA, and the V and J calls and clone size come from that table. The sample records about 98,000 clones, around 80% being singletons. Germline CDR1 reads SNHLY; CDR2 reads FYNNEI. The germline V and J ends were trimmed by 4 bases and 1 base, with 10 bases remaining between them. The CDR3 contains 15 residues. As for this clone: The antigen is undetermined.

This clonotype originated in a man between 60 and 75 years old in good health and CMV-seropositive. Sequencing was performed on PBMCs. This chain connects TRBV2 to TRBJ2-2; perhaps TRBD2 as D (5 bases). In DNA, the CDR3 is TGTGCCAGCAGTGGCGGGTTGCGGAACACCGGGGAGCTGTTTTTT. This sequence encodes CASSGGLRNTGELFF.